These 8 T cell receptor beta chains were all obtained from the same sample, sequenced in a study of cytomegalovirus exposure and HLA in healthy donors. The primer mix had 60 Vbeta and 13 Jbeta primers. Assay used: immunoSEQ multiplex PCR; TCRdb lists only in-frame clones, some missing. The repertoire holds tens of thousands of clones, with about nine tenths as singletons. Source material: PBMCs. Receptor source: a woman in her thirties or forties in good health and CMV-seropositive.

The chain couples TRBV15 to TRBJ2-7; D unclear. Trimming took off 1 base at V and 2 bases at J, with 6 bases between the two ends. CDR3 size: 13 residues. Germline V gene sequence: CDR1 LNHNV, CDR2 YYDKDF (reference sequence). In nucleotides, the CDR3 is TGTGCCACCAGCAGAGGATCTACCTACGAGCAGTACTTC. This sequence encodes CATSRGSTYEQYF.

The chain combines TRBV9 with TRBJ1-3, with TRBD1 identical over 7 bases. This CDR3 region has 16 residues. V was clipped by 0 bases and J by 2 bases; unmatched bases: 5. CDR1 and CDR2 from the germline V gene are SGDLS and YYNGEE. The CDR3 DNA reads TGTGCCAGCAGCGTAGGTCAGGGGGTGGCTGGAAACACCATATATTTT. Translation gives CASSVGQGVAGNTIYF.

The chain is built from TRBV6-1 and TRBJ2-7, with 7 bases that match TRBD1. The germline V gene has CDR1 MNHNS and CDR2 SASEGT. This CDR3 spans 15 amino acids. Trimming removed 1 base from V and 0 bases from J; junction bases left unmatched: 3. The CDR3 DNA reads as TGTGCCAGCAGTGAAGAGACAGGGAGCTCCTACGAGCAGTACTTC. This codes for CASSEETGSSYEQYF.

The chain employs TRBV29-1 and TRBJ1-2, with 8 bases aligning to TRBD1. Germline CDR1 reads SQVTM; CDR2 reads ANQGSEA. Trimming removed 6 bases from V and 3 bases from J; junction bases left unmatched: 6. This CDR3 has 13 amino acids. For the CDR3, the DNA is TGCAGCGTAAAGGCAGGGGGCGACTATGGCTACACCTTC. This encodes CSVKAGGDYGYTF.

This clone was seen a few times. This chain links TRBV25-1 with TRBJ1-1; D is unresolved. Germline values: CDR1 MGHDK, CDR2 SYGVNS. This CDR3 contains 14 residues. Deletions cut 0 bases from V and 1 base from J, with 6 bases between. The CDR3 region is CASSEYAGNTEAFF. The DNA of the CDR3 is TGTGCCAGCAGTGAATATGCAGGGAACACTGAAGCTTTCTTT.

There are a few counts of this clone. The rearrangement joins TRBV6-1 to TRBJ2-1, with no clear D. V shed 5 bases and J shed 8 bases, with 7 bases lying between them. The CDR3 length is 11 residues. CDR1 and CDR2 from the germline V gene are MNHNS and SASEGT. In nucleotides, the CDR3 is TGTGCCAGCAGTTATCCCGATGAGCAGTTCTTC. Its protein product is CASSYPDEQFF.

The rearrangement joins TRBV2 to TRBJ1-5; D is uncertain. Germline V lookup: CDR1 SNHLY, CDR2 FYNNEI. The CDR3 is 15 amino acids. The V gene lost 0 bases and the J gene lost 0 bases, with 6 bases spanning the gap. CDR3 DNA sequence: TGTGCCAGCAGTGAAGCCAGATATAGCAATCAGCCCCAGCATTTT. Translated, it gives CASSEARYSNQPQHF.

The chain couples TRBV5-1 to TRBJ2-1; the match to TRBD2 covers 11 bases. The ends lost 4 bases at V and 8 bases at J; junction bases unmatched: 11. Germline values: CDR1 SGHRS, CDR2 YFSETQ. CDR3 length: 16 residues. DNA of the CDR3: TGCGCCAGCAGCGCGATCCTAGCGGGGGGAATCGATGAGCAGTTCTTC. Translated: CASSAILAGGIDEQFF.